These T cell receptor beta chains were read from a single sample in a study of T cell responses to AZD1222 COVID-19 vaccine. Here immunoSEQ multiplex PCR was the method, and the copy in TCRdb shows in-frame clones only, minus some. In the table there are tens of thousands of clones, around 80% of which are singletons. The sequenced sample was peripheral blood, obtained 28 days after the second AZD1222 dose. The receptors derive from an adult who received the AZD1222 COVID-19 vaccine. CDR3s include the opening cysteine and the closing phenylalanine or tryptophan. The D gene is left open where the match is weak. Size is omitted from some rows. Given values are once, few, many or a class for expanded clones.

v_call	d_call	clone_size	j_call	cdr3_aa	cdr3_nt
TRBV6-2/TRBV6-3	TRBD1	.	TRBJ1-2	CASSRTGRGYTF	TGTGCCAGCAGCCGGACAGGGCGAGGCTACACCTTC
TRBV5-1	.	.	TRBJ2-5	CASSLVVGKDQYF	TGCGCCAGCAGCTTGGTAGTAGGGAAAGACCAGTACTTC
TRBV7-8	.	.	TRBJ2-1	CASSLEGDSEMFYNEQFF	TGTGCCAGCAGCTTAGAAGGAGATAGCGAGATGTTTTACAATGAGCAGTTCTTC
TRBV10-2	TRBD1	.	TRBJ2-1	CASLRTGGMNEQFF	TGCGCCAGCTTACGGACAGGGGGCATGAATGAGCAGTTCTTC
TRBV25-1	.	.	TRBJ2-7	CASSDPSGDTYEQYF	TGTGCCAGCAGTGACCCTTCGGGAGACACCTACGAGCAGTACTTC
TRBV7-9	.	.	TRBJ1-1	CASSRNGRGAFF	TGTGCCAGCAGCCGGAACGGCCGGGGAGCTTTCTTT
TRBV9	.	.	TRBJ1-3	CASSVGRSGNTIYF	TGTGCCAGCAGCGTAGGGAGATCCGGAAACACCATATATTTT
TRBV7-2	TRBD2	.	TRBJ2-7	CASSLSGSETYEQYF	TGTGCCAGCAGCCTGAGCGGGAGTGAAACCTACGAGCAGTACTTC
TRBV21-1	.	.	TRBJ1-6	CASWLRGVYNSPLHF	TGTGCCAGCTGGCTGCGGGGGGTGTATAATTCACCCCTCCACTTT
TRBV2	.	.	TRBJ1-1	CASVSGTGNTEAFF	TGTGCCAGCGTATCAGGGACGGGGAACACTGAAGCTTTCTTT
TRBV11-3	.	.	TRBJ2-2	CASSLEGRTGELFF	TGTGCCAGCAGCTTAGAGGGGCGGACCGGGGAGCTGTTTTTT
TRBV7-9	.	.	TRBJ1-1	CASSASQDFEAFF	TGTGCCAGCAGCGCGTCACAGGACTTTGAAGCTTTCTTT
TRBV6-5	.	.	TRBJ2-1	CASSSGVAFEQFF	TGTGCCAGCAGTTCCGGGGTAGCGTTTGAGCAGTTCTTC
TRBV30	TRBD1	.	TRBJ2-5	CAWIHQRGQGRRMGETQYF	TGTGCCTGGATCCACCAGCGGGGACAGGGTCGTCGGATGGGAGAGACCCAGTACTTC
TRBV10-3	TRBD2	.	TRBJ2-7	CAISEYGVYPGGPKEQYF	TGTGCCATCAGTGAGTACGGGGTATATCCGGGAGGGCCGAAGGAGCAGTACTTC
TRBV19	.	once	TRBJ1-2	CASSTAYGYTF	TGTGCCAGTAGTACAGCCTATGGCTACACCTTC
TRBV27	TRBD1	.	TRBJ2-2	CASTEDRVTGELFF	TGTGCCAGCACCGAGGACAGGGTAACCGGGGAGCTGTTTTTT
TRBV3-1/TRBV3-2	.	.	TRBJ2-6	CASSPRPTDSGANVLTF	TGTGCCAGCAGCCCCCGACCGACGGACTCTGGGGCCAACGTCCTGACTTTC
TRBV18	.	.	TRBJ1-6	CASSPEAYNSPLHF	TGTGCCAGCTCACCAGAGGCTTATAATTCACCCCTCCACTTT
TRBV28	TRBD1	.	TRBJ1-5	CASSIQGAHQPQHF	TGTGCCAGCAGTATACAGGGGGCTCATCAGCCCCAGCATTTT
TRBV28	.	.	TRBJ2-1	CASKGRTYNEQFF	TGTGCCAGCAAGGGACGGACTTACAATGAGCAGTTCTTC
TRBV3-1/TRBV3-2	.	.	TRBJ2-1	CASSQRADVAYNEQFF	TGTGCCAGCAGCCAACGGGCAGACGTAGCTTACAATGAGCAGTTCTTC
TRBV12-5	TRBD1	.	TRBJ1-4	CASGVRDRAGVGEKLFF	TGTGCTAGTGGTGTCCGGGACAGGGCTGGGGTAGGTGAAAAACTGTTTTTT
TRBV7-2	.	few	TRBJ2-1	CASSLVGGGTNPNEQFF	TGTGCCAGCAGCTTAGTCGGTGGGGGGACCAACCCTAATGAGCAGTTCTTC
TRBV27	.	.	TRBJ1-1	CASRTADNSPPEAFF	TGTGCCAGCAGGACAGCCGACAACTCCCCGCCTGAAGCTTTCTTT
TRBV10-1	TRBD1	.	TRBJ1-5	CASSVSGRTGAACQPQHF	TGCGCCAGCAGTGTAAGTGGGAGAACAGGGGCCGCGTGCCAGCCCCAGCATTTT
TRBV6-2/TRBV6-3	.	.	TRBJ2-2	CASSRPGTSNTGELFF	TGTGCCAGCAGCCGCCCCGGGACTTCAAACACCGGGGAGCTGTTTTTT
TRBV9	TRBD2	once	TRBJ2-2	CASSEPGGGGLPANTGELFF	TGTGCCAGCAGCGAGCCTGGCGGGGGTGGCCTCCCTGCGAACACCGGGGAGCTGTTTTTT
TRBV7-8	.	.	TRBJ1-5	CASSHRTEPYSNQPQHF	TGTGCCAGCAGCCACAGGACAGAGCCTTATAGCAATCAGCCCCAGCATTTT
TRBV28	.	.	TRBJ2-2	CASSLTRGLSLAGELFF	TGTGCCAGCAGTCTGACCCGGGGGCTATCGTTGGCCGGGGAGCTGTTTTTT
TRBV24-1	TRBD1	.	TRBJ1-1	CATRGMGTGNTEAFF	TGTGCCACCAGGGGAATGGGGACAGGGAACACTGAAGCTTTCTTT
TRBV28	TRBD2	.	TRBJ2-7	CASSRSGEVYEQYF	TGTGCCAGCAGCCGTAGCGGGGAGGTCTACGAGCAGTACTTC
TRBV5-1	.	.	TRBJ2-5	CASSFNQPGTQYF	TGCGCCAGCAGCTTTAACCAGCCCGGGACCCAGTACTTC
TRBV2	TRBD1	.	TRBJ1-4	CASGVGGSTNEKLFF	TGTGCCAGCGGGGTAGGGGGCTCGACTAATGAAAAACTGTTTTTT
TRBV10-3	.	.	TRBJ2-5	CAISDPGASETQYF	TGTGCCATCAGTGACCCGGGGGCATCGGAGACCCAGTACTTC
TRBV18	TRBD1	.	TRBJ1-1	CASLGQGMNTEAFF	TGTGCCAGCTTAGGACAGGGGATGAACACTGAAGCTTTCTTT
TRBV7-2	TRBD1	.	TRBJ2-3	CASSSRTGASTDTQYF	TGTGCCAGCAGCTCCAGGACAGGGGCTAGCACAGATACGCAGTATTTT
TRBV7-2	TRBD2	.	TRBJ2-5	CASSLAPPRGVQETQYF	TGTGCCAGCAGCTTAGCGCCCCCGCGGGGGGTCCAAGAGACCCAGTACTTC
TRBV7-9	TRBD1	few	TRBJ1-1	CASSRQGDTEAFF	TGTGCCAGCAGCCGACAGGGGGACACTGAAGCTTTCTTT
TRBV15	TRBD1	.	TRBJ2-7	CATSGQGNLHEQYF	TGTGCCACCAGCGGACAGGGGAACCTACACGAGCAGTACTTC